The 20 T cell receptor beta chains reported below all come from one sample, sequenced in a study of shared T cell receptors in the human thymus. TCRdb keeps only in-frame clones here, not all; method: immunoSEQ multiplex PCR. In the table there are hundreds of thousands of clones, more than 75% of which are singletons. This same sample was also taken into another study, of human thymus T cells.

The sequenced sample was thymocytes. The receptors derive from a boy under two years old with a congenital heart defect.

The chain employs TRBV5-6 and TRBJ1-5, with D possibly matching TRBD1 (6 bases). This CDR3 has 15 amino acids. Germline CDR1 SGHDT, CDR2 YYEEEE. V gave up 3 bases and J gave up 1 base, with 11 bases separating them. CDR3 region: CASSYGTSSNQPQHF. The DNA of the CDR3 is TGTGCCAGCAGCTACGGGACATCCAGCAATCAGCCCCAGCATTTT.

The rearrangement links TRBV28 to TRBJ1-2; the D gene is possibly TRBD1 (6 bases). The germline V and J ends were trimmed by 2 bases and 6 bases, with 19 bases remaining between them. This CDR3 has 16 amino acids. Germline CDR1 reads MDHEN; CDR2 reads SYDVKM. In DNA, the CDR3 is TGTGCCAGCAGTTTACTGATGCCCAGGGAGGGGGATGGCTACACCTTC. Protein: CASSLLMPREGDGYTF.

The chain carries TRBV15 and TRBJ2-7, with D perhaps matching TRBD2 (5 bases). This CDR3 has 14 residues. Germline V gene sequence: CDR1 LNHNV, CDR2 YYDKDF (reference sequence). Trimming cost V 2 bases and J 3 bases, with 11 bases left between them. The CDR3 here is CATSRFLAYYEQYF. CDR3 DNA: TGTGCCACCAGCAGATTCCTAGCCTACTACGAGCAGTACTTC.

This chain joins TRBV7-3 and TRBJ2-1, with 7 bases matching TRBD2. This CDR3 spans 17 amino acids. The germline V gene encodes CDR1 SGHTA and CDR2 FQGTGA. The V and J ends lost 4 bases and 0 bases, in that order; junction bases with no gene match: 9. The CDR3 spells CASSSGLFNASYNEQFF. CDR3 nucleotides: TGTGCCAGCAGCTCGGGACTATTCAACGCCTCCTACAATGAGCAGTTCTTC. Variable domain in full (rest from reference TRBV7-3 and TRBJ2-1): GAGVSQTPSNKVTEKGKYVELRCDPISGHTALYWYRQSLGQGPEFLIYFQGTGAADDSGLPNDRFFAVRPEGSVSTLKIQRTERGDSAVYLCASSSGLFNASYNEQFFGPGTRLTVL.

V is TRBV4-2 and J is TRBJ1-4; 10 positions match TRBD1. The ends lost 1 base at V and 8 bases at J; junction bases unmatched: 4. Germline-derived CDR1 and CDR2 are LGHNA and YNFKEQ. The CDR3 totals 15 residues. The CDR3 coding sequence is TGTGCCAGCAGCCAAGGGAGGGACAGGGGAGAAAAACTGTTTTTT. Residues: CASSQGRDRGEKLFF.

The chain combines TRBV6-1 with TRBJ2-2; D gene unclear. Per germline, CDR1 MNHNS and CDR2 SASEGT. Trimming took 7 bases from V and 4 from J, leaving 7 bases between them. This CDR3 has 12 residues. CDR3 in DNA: TGTGCCAGCAAAACTGGCACCGGGGAGCTGTTTTTT. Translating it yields CASKTGTGELFF.

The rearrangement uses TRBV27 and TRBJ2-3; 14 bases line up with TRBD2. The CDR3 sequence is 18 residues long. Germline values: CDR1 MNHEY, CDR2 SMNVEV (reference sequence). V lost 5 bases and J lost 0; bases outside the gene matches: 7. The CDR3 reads CASSPRLAGGQSTDTQYF. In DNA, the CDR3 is TGTGCCAGCAGTCCGCGACTAGCGGGAGGGCAGAGCACAGATACGCAGTATTTT.

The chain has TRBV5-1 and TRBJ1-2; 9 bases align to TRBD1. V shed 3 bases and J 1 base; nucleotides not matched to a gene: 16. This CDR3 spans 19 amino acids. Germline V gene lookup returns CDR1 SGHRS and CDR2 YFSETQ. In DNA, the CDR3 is TGCGCCAGCAGCTACGGTGGGGGGGAGAGGGACAGGGATAACTATGGCTACACCTTC. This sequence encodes CASSYGGGERDRDNYGYTF.

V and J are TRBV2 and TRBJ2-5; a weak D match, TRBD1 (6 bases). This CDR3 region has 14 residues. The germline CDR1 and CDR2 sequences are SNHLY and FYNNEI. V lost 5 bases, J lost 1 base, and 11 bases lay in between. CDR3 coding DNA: TGTGCCAGCAGTAGACAGACAGGCCAAGAGACCCAGTACTTC. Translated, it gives CASSRQTGQETQYF.

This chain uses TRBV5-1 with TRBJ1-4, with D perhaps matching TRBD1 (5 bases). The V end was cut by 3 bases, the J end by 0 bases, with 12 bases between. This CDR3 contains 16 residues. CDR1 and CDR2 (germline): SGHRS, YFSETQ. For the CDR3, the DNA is TGCGCCAGCAGCTCTGGGGGGATGGCAACTAATGAAAAACTGTTTTTT. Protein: CASSSGGMATNEKLFF.

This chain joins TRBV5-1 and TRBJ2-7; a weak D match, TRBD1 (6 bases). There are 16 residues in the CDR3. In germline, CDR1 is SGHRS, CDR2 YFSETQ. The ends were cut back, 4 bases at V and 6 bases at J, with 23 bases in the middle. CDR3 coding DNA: TGCGCCAGCAGCCAGATCCTGGACAGAATGATAGGCGAGCAGTACTTC. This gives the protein CASSQILDRMIGEQYF. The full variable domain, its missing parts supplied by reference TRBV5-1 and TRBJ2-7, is KAGVTQTPRYLIKTRGQQVTLSCSPISGHRSVSWYQQTPGQGLQFLFEYFSETQRNKGNFPGRFSGRQFSNSRSEMNVSTLELGDSALYLCASSQILDRMIGEQYFGPGTRLTVT.

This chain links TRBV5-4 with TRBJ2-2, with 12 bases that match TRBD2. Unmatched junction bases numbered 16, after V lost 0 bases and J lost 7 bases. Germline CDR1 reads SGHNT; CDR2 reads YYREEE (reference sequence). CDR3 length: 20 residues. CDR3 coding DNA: TGTGCCAGCAGCTTGGACCCCATGACTAGCGGGAGTTCGGTGAGCGGGGAGCTGTTTTTT. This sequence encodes CASSLDPMTSGSSVSGELFF.

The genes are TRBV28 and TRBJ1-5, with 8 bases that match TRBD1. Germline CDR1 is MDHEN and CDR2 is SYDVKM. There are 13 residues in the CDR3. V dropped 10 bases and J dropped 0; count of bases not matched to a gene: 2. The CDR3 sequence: CATQGGSNQPQHF. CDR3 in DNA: TGTGCCACACAGGGGGGTAGCAATCAGCCCCAGCATTTT.

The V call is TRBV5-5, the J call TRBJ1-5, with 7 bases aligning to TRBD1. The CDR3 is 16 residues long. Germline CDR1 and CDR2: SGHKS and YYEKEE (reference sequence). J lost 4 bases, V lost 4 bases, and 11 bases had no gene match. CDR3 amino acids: CASSPAIGQANQPQHF. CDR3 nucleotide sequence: TGTGCCAGCAGCCCCGCGATCGGACAGGCAAATCAGCCCCAGCATTTT.

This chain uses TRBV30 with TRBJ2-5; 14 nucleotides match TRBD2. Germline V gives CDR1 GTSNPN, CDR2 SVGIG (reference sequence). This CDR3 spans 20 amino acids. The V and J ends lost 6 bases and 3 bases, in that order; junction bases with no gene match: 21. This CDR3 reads CACYVRSGLAGEGSKETQYF. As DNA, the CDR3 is TGTGCCTGTTACGTTCGCTCGGGACTAGCGGGAGAGGGGTCGAAAGAGACCCAGTACTTC. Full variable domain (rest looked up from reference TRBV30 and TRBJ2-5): SQTIHQWPATLVQPVGSPLSLECTVEGTSNPNLYWYRQAAGRGLQLLFYSVGIGQISSEVPQNLSASRPQDRQFILSSKKLLLSDSGFYLCACYVRSGLAGEGSKETQYFGPGTRLLVL.

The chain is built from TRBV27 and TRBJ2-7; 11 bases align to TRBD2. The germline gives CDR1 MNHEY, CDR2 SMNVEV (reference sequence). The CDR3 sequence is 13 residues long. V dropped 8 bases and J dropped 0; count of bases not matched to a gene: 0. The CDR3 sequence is CASGLAGSYEQYF. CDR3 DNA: TGTGCCAGCGGACTAGCGGGCTCCTACGAGCAGTACTTC.

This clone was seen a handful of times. CDR3 nucleotides: TGCGCCAGCAGCTTGGCAGTAAACTATGGCTACACCTTC. It specifies CASSLAVNYGYTF. This chain uses TRBV5-1 with TRBJ1-2; D ambiguous. V gave up 0 bases and J gave up 2 bases, with 5 bases separating them. The CDR3 consists of 13 residues. Germline V gives CDR1 SGHRS, CDR2 YFSETQ.

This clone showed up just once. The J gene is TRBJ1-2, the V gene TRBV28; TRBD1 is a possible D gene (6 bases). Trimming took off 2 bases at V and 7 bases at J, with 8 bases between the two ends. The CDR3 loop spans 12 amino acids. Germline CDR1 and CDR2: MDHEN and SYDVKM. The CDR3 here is CASSLVGGGYTF. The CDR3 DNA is TGTGCCAGCAGTTTAGTAGGGGGTGGCTACACCTTC.

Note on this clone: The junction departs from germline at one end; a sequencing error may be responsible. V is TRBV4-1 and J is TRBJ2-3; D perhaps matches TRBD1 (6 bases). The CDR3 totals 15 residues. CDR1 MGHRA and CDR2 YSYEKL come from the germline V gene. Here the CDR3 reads CASSQTGTPTYTQYF. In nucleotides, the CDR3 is TGCGCCAGCAGCCAAACCGGGACACCCACATATACGCAGTATTTT.

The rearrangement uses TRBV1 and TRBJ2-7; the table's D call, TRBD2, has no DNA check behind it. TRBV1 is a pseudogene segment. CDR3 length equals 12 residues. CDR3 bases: TGCACCAGCGATAGCGGGAGCAACGAGCAGTACTTC. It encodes CTSDSGSNEQYF.